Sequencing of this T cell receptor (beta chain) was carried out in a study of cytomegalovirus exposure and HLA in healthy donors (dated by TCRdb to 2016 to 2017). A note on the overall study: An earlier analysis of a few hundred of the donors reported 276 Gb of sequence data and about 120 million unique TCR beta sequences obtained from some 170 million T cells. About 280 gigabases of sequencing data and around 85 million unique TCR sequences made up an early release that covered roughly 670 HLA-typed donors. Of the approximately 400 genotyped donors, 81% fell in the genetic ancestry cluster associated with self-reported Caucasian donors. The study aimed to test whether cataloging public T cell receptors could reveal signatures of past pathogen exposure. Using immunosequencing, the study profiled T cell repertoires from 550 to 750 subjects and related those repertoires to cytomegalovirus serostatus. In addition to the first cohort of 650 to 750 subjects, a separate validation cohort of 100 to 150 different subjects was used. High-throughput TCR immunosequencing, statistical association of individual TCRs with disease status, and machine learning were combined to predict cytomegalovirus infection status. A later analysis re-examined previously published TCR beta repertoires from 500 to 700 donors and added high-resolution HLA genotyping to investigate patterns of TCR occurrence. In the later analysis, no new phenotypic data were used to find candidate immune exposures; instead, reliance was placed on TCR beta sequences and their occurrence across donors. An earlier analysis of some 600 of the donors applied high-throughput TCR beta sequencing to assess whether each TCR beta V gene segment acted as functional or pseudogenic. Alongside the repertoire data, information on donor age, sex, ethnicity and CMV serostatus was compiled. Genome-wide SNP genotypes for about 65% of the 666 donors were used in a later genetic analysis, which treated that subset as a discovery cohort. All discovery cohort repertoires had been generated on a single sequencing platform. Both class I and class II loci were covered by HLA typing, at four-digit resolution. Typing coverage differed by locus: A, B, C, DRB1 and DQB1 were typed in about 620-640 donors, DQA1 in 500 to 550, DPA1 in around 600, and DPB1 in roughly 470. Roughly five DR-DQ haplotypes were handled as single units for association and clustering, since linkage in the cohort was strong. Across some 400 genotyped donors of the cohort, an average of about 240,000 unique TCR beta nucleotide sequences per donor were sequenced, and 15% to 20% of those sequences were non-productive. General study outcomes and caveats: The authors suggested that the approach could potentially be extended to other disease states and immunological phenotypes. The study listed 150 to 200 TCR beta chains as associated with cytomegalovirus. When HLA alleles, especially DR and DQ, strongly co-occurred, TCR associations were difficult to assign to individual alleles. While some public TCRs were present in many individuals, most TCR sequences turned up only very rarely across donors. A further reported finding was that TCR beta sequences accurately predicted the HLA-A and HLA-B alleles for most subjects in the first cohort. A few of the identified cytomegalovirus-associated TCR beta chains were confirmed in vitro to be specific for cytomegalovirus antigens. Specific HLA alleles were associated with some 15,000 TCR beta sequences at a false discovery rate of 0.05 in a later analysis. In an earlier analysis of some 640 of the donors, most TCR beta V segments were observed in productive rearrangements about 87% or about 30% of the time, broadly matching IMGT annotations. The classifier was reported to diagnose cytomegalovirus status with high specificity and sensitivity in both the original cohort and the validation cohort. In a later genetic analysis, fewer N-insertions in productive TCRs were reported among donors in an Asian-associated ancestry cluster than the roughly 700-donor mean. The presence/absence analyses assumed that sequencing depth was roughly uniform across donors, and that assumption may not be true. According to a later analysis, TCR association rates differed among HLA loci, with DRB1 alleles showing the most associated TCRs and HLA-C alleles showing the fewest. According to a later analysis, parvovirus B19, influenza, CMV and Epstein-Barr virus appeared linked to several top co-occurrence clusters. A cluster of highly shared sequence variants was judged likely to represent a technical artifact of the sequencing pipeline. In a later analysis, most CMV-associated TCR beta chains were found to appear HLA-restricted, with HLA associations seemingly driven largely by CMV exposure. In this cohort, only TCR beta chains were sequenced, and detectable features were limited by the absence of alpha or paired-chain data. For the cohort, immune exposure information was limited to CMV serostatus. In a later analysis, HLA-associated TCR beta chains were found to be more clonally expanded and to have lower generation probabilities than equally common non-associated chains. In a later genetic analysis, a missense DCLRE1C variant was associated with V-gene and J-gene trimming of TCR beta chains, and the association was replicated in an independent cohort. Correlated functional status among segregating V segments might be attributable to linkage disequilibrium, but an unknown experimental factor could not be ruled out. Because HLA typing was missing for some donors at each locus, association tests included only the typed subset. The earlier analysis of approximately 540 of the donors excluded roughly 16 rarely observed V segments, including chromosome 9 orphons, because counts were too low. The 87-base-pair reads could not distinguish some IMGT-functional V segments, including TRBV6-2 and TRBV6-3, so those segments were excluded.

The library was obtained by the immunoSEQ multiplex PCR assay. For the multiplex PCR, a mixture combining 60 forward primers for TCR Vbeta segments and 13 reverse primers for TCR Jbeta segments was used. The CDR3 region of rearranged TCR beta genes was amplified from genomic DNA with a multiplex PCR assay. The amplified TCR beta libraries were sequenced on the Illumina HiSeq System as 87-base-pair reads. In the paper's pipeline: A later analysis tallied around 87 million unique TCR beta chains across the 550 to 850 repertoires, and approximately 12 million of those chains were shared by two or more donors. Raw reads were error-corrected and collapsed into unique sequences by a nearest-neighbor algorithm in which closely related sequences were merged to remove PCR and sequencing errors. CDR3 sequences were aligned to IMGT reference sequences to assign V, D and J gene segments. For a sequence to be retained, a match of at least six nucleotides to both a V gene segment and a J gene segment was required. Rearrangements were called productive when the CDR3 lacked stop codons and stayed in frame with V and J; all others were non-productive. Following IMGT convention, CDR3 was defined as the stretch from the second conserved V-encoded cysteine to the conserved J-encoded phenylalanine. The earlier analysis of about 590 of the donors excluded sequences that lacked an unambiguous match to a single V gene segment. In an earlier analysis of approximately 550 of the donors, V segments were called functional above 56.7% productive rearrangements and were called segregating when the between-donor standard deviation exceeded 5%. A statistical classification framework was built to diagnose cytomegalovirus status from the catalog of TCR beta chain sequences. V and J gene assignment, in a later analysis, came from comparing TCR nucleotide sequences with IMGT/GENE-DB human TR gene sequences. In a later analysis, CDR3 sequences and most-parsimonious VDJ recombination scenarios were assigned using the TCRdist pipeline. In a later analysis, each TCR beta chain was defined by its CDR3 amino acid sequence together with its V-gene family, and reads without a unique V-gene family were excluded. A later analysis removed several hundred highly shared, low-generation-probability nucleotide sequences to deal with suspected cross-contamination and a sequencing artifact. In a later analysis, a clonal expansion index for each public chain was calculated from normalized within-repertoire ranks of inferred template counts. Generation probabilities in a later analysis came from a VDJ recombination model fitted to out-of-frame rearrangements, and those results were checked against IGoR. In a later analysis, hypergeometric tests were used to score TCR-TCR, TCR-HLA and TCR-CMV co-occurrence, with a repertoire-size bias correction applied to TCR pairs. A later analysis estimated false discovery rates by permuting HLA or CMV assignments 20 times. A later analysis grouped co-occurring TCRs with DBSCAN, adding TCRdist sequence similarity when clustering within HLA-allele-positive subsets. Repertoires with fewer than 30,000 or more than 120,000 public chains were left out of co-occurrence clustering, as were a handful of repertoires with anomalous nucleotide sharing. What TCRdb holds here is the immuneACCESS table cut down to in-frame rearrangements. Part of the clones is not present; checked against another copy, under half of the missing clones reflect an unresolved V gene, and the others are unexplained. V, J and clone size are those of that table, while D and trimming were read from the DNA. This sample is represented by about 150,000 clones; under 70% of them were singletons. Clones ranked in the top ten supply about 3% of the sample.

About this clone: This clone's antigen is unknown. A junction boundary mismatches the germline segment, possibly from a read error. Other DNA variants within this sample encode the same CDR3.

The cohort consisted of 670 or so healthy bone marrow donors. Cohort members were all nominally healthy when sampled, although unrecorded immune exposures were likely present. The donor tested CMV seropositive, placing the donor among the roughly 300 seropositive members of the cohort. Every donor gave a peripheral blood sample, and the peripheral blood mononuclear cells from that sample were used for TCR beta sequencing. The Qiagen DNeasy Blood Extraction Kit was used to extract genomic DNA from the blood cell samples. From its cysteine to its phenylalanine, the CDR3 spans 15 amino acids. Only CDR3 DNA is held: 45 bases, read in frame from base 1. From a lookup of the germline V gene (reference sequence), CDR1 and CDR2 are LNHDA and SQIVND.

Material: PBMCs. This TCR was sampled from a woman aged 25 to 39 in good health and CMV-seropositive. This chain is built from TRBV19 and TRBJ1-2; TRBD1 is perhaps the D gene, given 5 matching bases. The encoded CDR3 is CASSSGGARGYGYTF. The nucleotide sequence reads TGTGCCAGTAGTAGCGGCGGGGCGCGAGGCTATGGCTATACCTTC.